A single T cell receptor beta chain is shown here with its context. The data are from a study of tumor and adjacent non-tumor tissue in lung cancer. No cell sorting was done before RNA was extracted from the tissue. The CDR3 loop spans 16 amino acids. Germline V gene lookup returns CDR1 SQVTM and CDR2 ANQGSEA. A modified ARM-PCR protocol with three rounds of nested PCR amplified TCRbeta. TCRdb re-called the multiplex PCR reads with MiXCR, one entry per CDR3 protein. The data show roughly 150,000 distinct CDR3 sequences, around 60% seen once. This sequence originates from a man aged 55 to 70 with small cell lung cancer. This chain joins TRBV29-1 and TRBJ2-3; 14 nucleotides align to TRBD2. What was sequenced was lung tumor tissue. CDR3 sequence (DNA): TGCAACGCTATACCGGGACTAGCGGGAGTTACAGATACGCAGTATTTT. It yields the protein CNAIPGLAGVTDTQYF.